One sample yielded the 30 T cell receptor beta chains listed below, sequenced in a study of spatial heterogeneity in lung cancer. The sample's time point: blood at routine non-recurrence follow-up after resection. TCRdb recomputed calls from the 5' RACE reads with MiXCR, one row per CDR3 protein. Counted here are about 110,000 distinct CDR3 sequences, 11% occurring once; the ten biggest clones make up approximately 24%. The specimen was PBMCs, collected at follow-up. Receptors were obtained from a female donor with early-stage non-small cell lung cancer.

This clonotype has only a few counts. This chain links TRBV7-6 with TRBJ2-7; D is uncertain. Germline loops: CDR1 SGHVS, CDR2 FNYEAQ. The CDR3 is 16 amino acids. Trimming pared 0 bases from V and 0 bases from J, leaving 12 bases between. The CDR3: CASSLARSQASYEQYV. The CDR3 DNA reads TGTGCCAGCAGCTTAGCCAGGTCCCAGGCCTCCTACGAGCAGTACGTC.

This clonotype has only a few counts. CDR3 DNA: TGTGCCAGCAGCTTATCACAGGGCACCTATGGCTACACCTTC. This codes for CASSLSQGTYGYTF. V and J are TRBV7-9 and TRBJ1-2; D is perhaps TRBD1 (6 bases). Germline values: CDR1 SEHNR, CDR2 FQNEAQ (reference sequence). V was trimmed by 2 bases and J by 4 bases, leaving 11 bases between them. CDR3 length equals 14 residues.

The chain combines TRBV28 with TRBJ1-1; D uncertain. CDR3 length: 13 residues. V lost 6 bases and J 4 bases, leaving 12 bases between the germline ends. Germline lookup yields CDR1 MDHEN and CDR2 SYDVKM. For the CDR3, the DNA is TGTGCCAGCAGAATGGGAGGGAGCACTGAAGCTTTCTTT. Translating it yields CASRMGGSTEAFF.

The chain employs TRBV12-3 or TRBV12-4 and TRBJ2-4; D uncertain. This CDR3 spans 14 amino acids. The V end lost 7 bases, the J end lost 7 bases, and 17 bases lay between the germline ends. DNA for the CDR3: TGTGCCAGCACCTCTAAGGATACCATTAACATTCAGTACTTC. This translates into CASTSKDTINIQYF.

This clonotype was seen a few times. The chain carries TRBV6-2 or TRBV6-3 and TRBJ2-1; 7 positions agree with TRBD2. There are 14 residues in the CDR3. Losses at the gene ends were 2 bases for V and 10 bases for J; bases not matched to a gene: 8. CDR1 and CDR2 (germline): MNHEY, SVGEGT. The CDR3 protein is CASSYGGGPFEQFF. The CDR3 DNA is TGTGCCAGCAGTTACGGGGGAGGGCCTTTCGAGCAGTTCTTC.

CDR3 region: CATSRVTGWVDTQYF. The CDR3 DNA reads as TGTGCCACCAGCAGAGTGACGGGATGGGTAGATACGCAGTATTTT. The gene calls are TRBV15 and TRBJ2-3, with D perhaps matching TRBD2 (5 bases). The CDR3 runs 15 residues. Trimming left V 1 base short and J 5 bases short, with 13 bases between. The V gene's germline CDR1 is LNHNV and CDR2 YYDKDF (reference sequence).

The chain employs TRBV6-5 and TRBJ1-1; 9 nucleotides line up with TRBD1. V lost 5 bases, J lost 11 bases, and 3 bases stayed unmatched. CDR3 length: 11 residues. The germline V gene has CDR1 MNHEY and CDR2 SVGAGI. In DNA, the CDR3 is TGTGCCAGCAGTGACAGGGGGGAGGCTTTCTTT. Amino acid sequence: CASSDRGEAFF.

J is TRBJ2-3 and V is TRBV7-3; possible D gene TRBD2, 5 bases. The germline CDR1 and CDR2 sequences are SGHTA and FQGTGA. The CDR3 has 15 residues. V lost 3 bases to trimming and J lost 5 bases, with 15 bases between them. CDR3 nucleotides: TGTGCCAGCAGCTTGTCAGGTCTTCGGGGAGATACGCAGTATTTT. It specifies CASSLSGLRGDTQYF.

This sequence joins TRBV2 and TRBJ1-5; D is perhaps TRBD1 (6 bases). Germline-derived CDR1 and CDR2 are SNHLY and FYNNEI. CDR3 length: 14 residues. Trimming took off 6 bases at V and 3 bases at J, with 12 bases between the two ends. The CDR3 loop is CASSQGYANQPQHF. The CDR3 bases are TGTGCCAGCAGCCAGGGGTACGCCAATCAGCCCCAGCATTTT.

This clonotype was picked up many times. CDR3 sequence reads: CASSYSGRVSSYNEQFF. Here the CDR3 DNA reads TGTGCCAGCAGTTATAGCGGGAGGGTGAGCTCCTACAATGAGCAGTTCTTC. The chain carries TRBV6-2 or TRBV6-3 and TRBJ2-1; 11 bases agree with TRBD2. Germline V gene data show CDR1 as MNHEY and CDR2 as SVGEGT. V lost 3 bases, J lost 0 bases, and 4 bases stayed unmatched. The CDR3 is made up of 17 amino acids.

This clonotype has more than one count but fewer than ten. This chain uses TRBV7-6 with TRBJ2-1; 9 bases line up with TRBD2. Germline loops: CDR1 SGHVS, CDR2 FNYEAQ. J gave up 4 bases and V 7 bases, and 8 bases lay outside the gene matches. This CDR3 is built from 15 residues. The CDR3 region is CASISLAGPYNEQFF. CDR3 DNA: TGTGCCAGCATTTCCCTAGCGGGACCTTACAATGAGCAGTTCTTC.

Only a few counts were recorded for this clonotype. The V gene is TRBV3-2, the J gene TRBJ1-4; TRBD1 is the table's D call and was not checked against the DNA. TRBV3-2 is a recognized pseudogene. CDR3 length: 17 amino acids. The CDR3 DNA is TGTGCCAGCAGCCAAGATAGAGGGGCGCGCACTAATGAAAAACTGTTTTTT. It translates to CASSQDRGARTNEKLFF.

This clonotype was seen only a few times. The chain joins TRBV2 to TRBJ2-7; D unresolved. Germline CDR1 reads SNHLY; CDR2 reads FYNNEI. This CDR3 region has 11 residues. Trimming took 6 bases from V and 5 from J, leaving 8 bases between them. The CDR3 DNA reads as TGTGCCAGCAGCCCGTCAGACGAGCAGTACGTC. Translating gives CASSPSDEQYV.

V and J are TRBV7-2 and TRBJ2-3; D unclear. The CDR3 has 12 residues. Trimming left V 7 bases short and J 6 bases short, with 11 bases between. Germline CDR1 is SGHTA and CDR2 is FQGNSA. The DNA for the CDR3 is TGTGCCAGCAAGATCCTTACGGATACGCAGTATTTT. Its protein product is CASKILTDTQYF.

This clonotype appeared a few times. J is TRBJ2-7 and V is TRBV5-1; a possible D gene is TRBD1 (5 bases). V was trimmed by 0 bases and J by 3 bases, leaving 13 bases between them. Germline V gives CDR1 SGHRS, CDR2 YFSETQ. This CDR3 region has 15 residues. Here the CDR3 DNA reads TGCGCCAGCAGCTTGGGGACAAACCTCGGCTACGAGCAGTACGTC. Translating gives CASSLGTNLGYEQYV.

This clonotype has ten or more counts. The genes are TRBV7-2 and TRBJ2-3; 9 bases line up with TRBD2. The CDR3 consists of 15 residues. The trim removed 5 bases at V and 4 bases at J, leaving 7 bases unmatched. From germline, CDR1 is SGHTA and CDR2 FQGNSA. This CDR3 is CASSQGTSLADTQYF. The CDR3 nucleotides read TGTGCCAGCAGCCAAGGGACTAGCCTGGCAGATACGCAGTATTTT.

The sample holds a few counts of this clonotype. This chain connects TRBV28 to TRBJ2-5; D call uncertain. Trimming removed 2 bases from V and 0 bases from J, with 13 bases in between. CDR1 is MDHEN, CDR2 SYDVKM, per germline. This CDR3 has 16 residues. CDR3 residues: CASSLRTTIYQETQYF. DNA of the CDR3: TGTGCCAGCAGTTTACGCACGACCATCTACCAAGAGACCCAGTACTTC.

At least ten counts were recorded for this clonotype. DNA for the CDR3: TGCGCCAGCAGATCAGGTCGCGTGAACACTGAAGCTTTCTTT. Translated, it gives CASRSGRVNTEAFF. The V and J genes are TRBV10-2 and TRBJ1-1, with no clear D. The CDR3 covers 14 residues. Trimming pared 6 bases from V and 0 bases from J, leaving 11 bases between. Germline values: CDR1 WSHSY, CDR2 SAAADI.

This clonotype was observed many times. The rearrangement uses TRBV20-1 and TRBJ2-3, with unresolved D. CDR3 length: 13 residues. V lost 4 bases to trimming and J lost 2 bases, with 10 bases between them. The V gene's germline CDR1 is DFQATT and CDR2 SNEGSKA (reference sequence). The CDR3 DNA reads TGCAGTGCTATTGGTACTGCCACAGATACGCAGTATTTT. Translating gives CSAIGTATDTQYF.

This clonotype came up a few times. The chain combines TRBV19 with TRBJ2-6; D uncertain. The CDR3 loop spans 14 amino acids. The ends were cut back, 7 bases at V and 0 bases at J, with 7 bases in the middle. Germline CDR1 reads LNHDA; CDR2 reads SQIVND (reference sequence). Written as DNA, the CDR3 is TGTGCCAGTAAAGTAAGCTCTGGGGCCAACGTCCTGACTTTC. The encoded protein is CASKVSSGANVLTF.

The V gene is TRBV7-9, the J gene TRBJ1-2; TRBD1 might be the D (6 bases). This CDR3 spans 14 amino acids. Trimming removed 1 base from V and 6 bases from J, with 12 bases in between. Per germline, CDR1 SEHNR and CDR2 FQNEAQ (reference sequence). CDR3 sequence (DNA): TGTGCCAGCAGCTTAGTACAGGGAGAAAATGGCTACACCTTC. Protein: CASSLVQGENGYTF.

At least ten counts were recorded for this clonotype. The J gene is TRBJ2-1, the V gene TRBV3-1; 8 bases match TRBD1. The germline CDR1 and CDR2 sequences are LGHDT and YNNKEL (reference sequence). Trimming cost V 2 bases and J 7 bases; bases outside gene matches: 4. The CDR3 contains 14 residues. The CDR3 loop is CASSQRTGSNEQFF. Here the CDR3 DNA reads TGTGCCAGCAGCCAAAGGACAGGGAGTAATGAGCAGTTCTTC.

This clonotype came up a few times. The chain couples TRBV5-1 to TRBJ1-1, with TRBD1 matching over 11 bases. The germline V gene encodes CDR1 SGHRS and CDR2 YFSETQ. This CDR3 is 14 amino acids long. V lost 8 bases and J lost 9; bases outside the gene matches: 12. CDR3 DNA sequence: TGCGCCAGTTACGGACAGGGGGCCCGGCGGCAAGCTTTCTTT. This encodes CASYGQGARRQAFF.

The CDR3 is CAISQGSNYGYTF. DNA of the CDR3: TGTGCCATCTCCCAGGGGTCTAACTATGGCTACACCTTC. The chain couples TRBV10-3 to TRBJ1-2; perhaps TRBD1 as D (6 bases). V was cut by 8 bases and J by 0 bases, with 10 bases left in between. CDR1 and CDR2 from the germline V gene are ENHRY and SYGVKD. CDR3 size: 13 residues.

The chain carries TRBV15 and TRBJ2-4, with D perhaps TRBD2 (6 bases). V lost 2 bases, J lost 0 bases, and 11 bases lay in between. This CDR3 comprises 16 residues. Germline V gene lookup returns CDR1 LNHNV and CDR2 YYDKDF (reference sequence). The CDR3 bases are TGTGCCACCAGCAGAAGGGACTCCCTAGCCAAAAACATTCAGTACTTC. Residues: CATSRRDSLAKNIQYF. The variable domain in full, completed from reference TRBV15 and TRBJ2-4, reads DAMVIQNPRYQVTQFGKPVTLSCSQTLNHNVMYWYQQKSSQAPKLLFHYYDKDFNNEADTPDNFQSRRPNTSFCFLDIRSPGLGDTAMYLCATSRRDSLAKNIQYFGAGTRLSVL.

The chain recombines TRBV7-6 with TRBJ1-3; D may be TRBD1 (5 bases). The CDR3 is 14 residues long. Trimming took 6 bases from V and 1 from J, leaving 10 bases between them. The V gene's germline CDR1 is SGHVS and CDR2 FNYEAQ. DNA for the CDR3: TGTGCCAGCAGTTTTACAGGTTCTGGAAACACCATATATTTT. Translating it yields CASSFTGSGNTIYF.

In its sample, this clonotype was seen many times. DNA for the CDR3: TGTGCCAGTAGTAGCCAGGGCTGGTCAGCTTATGAGCAGTTCTTC. Its protein is CASSSQGWSAYEQFF. The genes are TRBV19 and TRBJ2-1; a weak D match, TRBD1 (5 bases). The CDR3 is made up of 15 amino acids. Trimming took 4 bases from V and 8 from J, leaving 18 bases between them. CDR1 is LNHDA, CDR2 SQIVND, per germline (reference sequence).

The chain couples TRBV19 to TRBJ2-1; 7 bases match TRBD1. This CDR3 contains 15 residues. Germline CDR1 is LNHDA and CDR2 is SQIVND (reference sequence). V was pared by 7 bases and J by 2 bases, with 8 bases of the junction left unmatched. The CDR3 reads CASKKTGTTYNEQFF. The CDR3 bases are TGTGCCAGTAAAAAGACAGGGACCACCTACAATGAGCAGTTCTTC.

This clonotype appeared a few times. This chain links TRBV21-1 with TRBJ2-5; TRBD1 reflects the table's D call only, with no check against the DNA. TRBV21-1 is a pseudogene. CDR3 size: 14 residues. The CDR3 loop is CASSNRTIRETQYF. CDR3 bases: TGTGCCAGCAGCAACAGGACAATCCGAGAGACCCAGTACTTC.

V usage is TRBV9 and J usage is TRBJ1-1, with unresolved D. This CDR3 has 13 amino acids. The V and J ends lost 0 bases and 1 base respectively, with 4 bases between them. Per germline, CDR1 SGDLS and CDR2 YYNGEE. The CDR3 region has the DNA TGTGCCAGCAGCGTAGGGTGGAACACTGAAGCTTTCTTT. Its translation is CASSVGWNTEAFF.